This T cell receptor beta chain was captured in a study of shared clonotypes between healthy human individuals (TCRdb year 2020). Background for the entire study: The cohort included a few men and a couple of women between 18 and 49 years of age. Per donor, three plates each were used for CD4 naive and CD4 memory, two for CD8 naive, and one for CD8 memory. Each donor's leukapheresis produced roughly between roughly 0.9 and 9 billion PBMCs. Blood TCR repertoires of roughly five healthy adults were deeply sequenced to estimate repertoire size and the extent of clonotype sharing between individuals. Libraries were prepared and TCR repertoires were sequenced by different laboratories using diverse techniques, in order to increase sequencing depth and limit assay-specific biases.

Using the deep immunoSEQ assay, TCR CDR3 regions were amplified from genomic DNA by multiplex PCR. Extracted genomic DNA from each cell subset was spread evenly across all wells of several immunoSEQ 96-well plates, with each plate serving as a replicate. For sorted subsets, each replicate PCR was loaded with about 0.2 ug genomic DNA, equivalent to some 31,000 T cell genomes. Purified libraries were measured with a Qubit 3.0 fluorometer, size-checked on a Bioanalyzer 2100, and measured again with the KAPA Library Quantification kit. Every immunoSEQ 96-well plate was sequenced on a dedicated single-read 150-cycle Illumina NextSeq 550 flow cell. The authors' analysis ran thus. Because only junctional sequences without quality scores were contained in the immunoSEQ output, filtering matching that applied to full-length reads could not be performed. To assign V/J genes and CDR3, sequences were annotated using PyIR, a Python wrapper for IgBLAST v1.9, with IMGT germline references. Reads were removed for weak V/J assignments (E-value above 1e-6), missing CDR3, stop codons, out-of-frame junctions, or ambiguous translated residues. V3J clonotypes were defined as sequences sharing an identical inferred V gene, J gene, and CDR3 amino acid sequence. Percentage overlap between repertoires was computed as shared unique clonotypes divided by the size of the smaller repertoire. RTK rarefaction, the Chao1 estimator, and Recon v2.1 estimates of unobserved clonotypes were used to assess repertoire richness. Generation probabilities were computed with OLGA for all TCRbeta clonotypes obtained by the gDNA method from a handful of donors. This immuneACCESS table, as held by TCRdb, lists in-frame sequences with V and J called but not all clones. Of the missing ones, under half trace to an unresolved V gene in checked studies; the others have no known cause. From that table come the V and J calls and clone size; the DNA was used to work out D and trimming. The sample has about 680,000 clones on record, 60% to 80% of them singletons. Approximately 2% of the sample is in the top ten clones.

The germline V gene provides CDR1 SGHRS and CDR2 YFSETQ. Counted from cysteine to phenylalanine, this CDR3 has 15 amino acids. Kept here is only the CDR3 DNA, which spans 45 bases and is read in frame from base 1. V drops 4 bases and J drops 0 bases, leaving 10 bases in between. With regard to this clone: Its antigen is not yet known. No base-level quality is on record; no much larger clone is a single base apart.

Donors were healthy HIV-negative adults with no recently reported acute infections or vaccinations. Every donor was a Caucasian adult living in Nashville, Tennessee, USA. CD4+ T cells were enriched by magnetic negative selection, after which naive cells were positively selected on CD45RA and the negative fraction was taken as the memory subset. Blood was obtained by leukapheresis, after which PBMCs were separated by Ficoll-Histopaque density gradient centrifugation and cryopreserved in liquid nitrogen vapor phase. Analytical flow cytometry was used to check the purity and quantity of each magnetically sorted T cell population. Genomic DNA was isolated from each sorted fraction and quantified by UV absorbance on a Nanodrop 2000c. What the authors observed across the whole study: Even with the large sequencing depth, rarefaction of the sorted-subset datasets indicated that sequencing was incomplete. Because the study included only a small number of donors, the genetic and exposure-history diversity represented was limited. Pairwise subsampling led to the expectation that sequencing depth would affect the degree of clonotype sharing among donors. Compared with non-shared clonotypes, the clonotypes found in all four sorted-subset donors had higher generation probabilities. Sampling was restricted to blood, and TCR repertoires in tissues likely differ from the TCR repertoires found in blood. Naive subsets generally had larger estimated clonotype richness than memory subsets. When a few donors were compared, the shared fraction of clonotypes was around 5% for naive CD4, 3% to 4% for naive CD8, more than 2% for memory CD4, and 0.35% to 0.4% for memory CD8.

The clonotype originates from a woman under 40 in good health. The chain was built from TRBV5-1 and TRBJ2-2; 5 matching bases give a weak D call of TRBD2. Sequencing was carried out using memory CD4+ T cells sorted from blood. This specimen's cell subset or site label, interpreted: CD45RA-negative fraction. The CDR3 amino acid sequence is: CASSAWGANTGELFF. The DNA sequence reads TGCGCCAGCAGCGCCTGGGGAGCGAACACCGGGGAGCTGTTTTTT.